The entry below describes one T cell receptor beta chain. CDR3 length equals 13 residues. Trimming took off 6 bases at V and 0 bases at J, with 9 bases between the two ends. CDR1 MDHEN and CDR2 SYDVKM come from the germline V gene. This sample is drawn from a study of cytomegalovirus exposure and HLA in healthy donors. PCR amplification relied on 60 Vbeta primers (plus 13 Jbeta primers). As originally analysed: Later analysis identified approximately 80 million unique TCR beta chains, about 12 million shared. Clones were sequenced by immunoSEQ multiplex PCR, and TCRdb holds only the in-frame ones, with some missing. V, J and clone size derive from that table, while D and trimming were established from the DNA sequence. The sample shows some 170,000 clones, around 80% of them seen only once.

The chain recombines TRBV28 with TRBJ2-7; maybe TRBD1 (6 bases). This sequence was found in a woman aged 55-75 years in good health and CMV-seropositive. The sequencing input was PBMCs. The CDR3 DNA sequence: TGTGCCAGCAGAAGACAGGCCTCCTACGAGCAGTACTTC. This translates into CASRRQASYEQYF.